Below, one TCR beta chain is given with its context. The antigen is unknown. The data stem from a study of shared clonotypes between healthy human individuals. Study in general: The study drew on two women and three men aged 18 to 49 as donors. Points from the study as a whole: At large depth, rarefaction still showed sorted-subset sequencing to be incomplete. Represented genetic and exposure-history diversity was restricted by having few donors.

Sequencing used immunoSEQ multiplex PCR; TCRdb keeps in-frame clones, though not all of them. The sample shows hundreds of thousands of clones, roughly 70% of them seen only once. Sequences were obtained from memory CD4+ T cells sorted from blood. Subset described: CD45RA-negative fraction. This clonotype was sampled from a woman aged 25-40 years in good health.

CDR3 in amino acids: CASSDSDALQPQHF. CDR3 sequence (DNA): TGTGCCAGCAGTGATTCAGACGCCCTCCAGCCCCAGCATTTT. This chain uses TRBV6-1 with TRBJ1-5; D gene ambiguous. V lost 3 bases and J 7 bases, leaving 13 bases between the germline ends. Germline CDR1 reads MNHNS; CDR2 reads SASEGT. CDR3 length: 14 residues.